The present entry profiles one TCR beta chain with its context. This entry comes from a study of blood T cell repertoires in COVID-19. Study summary: The United States, Italy and Spain provided the acute and convalescent COVID-19 samples. Sources were T cells, B-cell-depleted T cells, or PBMCs; the material itself was cDNA or gDNA.

The V gene lost 0 bases and the J gene lost 5 bases, with 10 bases spanning the gap. Germline CDR1 is MNHNY and CDR2 is SVGAGI (reference sequence). This CDR3 spans 14 amino acids. Original methodology: Amplification from reference gene primers served as the basis for estimated nucleated cell counts. The assay was immunoSEQ multiplex PCR, and TCRdb's table has in-frame clones only and misses some. The V and J calls and clone size are taken from that table; D and trimming were inferred from the DNA. Here the sample spans roughly 400,000 clones, around 87% being singletons. The Seattle patients, enrolled during active infection, were followed longitudinally.

Sequences were obtained from peripheral blood. This receptor was taken from a woman between 55 and 75 years old with COVID-19, enrolled during active disease. The chain joins TRBV6-6 to TRBJ2-5, with a weak D call TRBD2 (5 bases). CDR3 DNA: TGTGCCAGCAGTTACTCGAGAGGGAAGGAGACCCAGTACTTC. It encodes CASSYSRGKETQYF.